The 20 T cell receptor beta chains reported below all come from one sample, sequenced in a study of T cell repertoires in cytomegalovirus infection. These receptors lack a known antigen. MiXCR, run by TCRdb on the reads, gives a single entry per CDR3 protein. The sample lists around 900,000 distinct CDR3 sequences; approximately 30% were seen once. This material consisted of cultured CD8+ T cells from PBMCs, taken from culture after CMV antigen stimulation. The receptor source for this set is a human donor in good health (CMV status not recorded). Some clones in this sample may be carry-over from other donors' samples.

This rearrangement joins TRBV20-1 to TRBJ1-1; no clear D. V was trimmed by 6 bases and J by 3 bases, leaving 14 bases between them. Looked up from germline, CDR1 is DFQATT and CDR2 is SNEGSKA (reference sequence). This CDR3 spans 13 amino acids. CDR3 amino acids: CSALTPRYTEAFF. The CDR3 nucleotides read TGCAGTGCCCTAACCCCCAGGTACACTGAAGCTTTCTTT.

This clonotype has a single count. The genes are TRBV14 and TRBJ1-1; a possible D gene is TRBD1 (6 bases). The CDR3 has 14 amino acids. Germline assignment: CDR1 SGHDN and CDR2 FVKESK. V was shortened by 1 base and J by 6 bases, with 12 bases between the two germline ends. The CDR3 region is CASSQVGAGAEAFF. The CDR3 DNA reads TGTGCCAGCAGCCAAGTAGGGGCAGGGGCTGAAGCTTTCTTT.

This clonotype was seen ten or more times. The J gene is TRBJ1-5, the V gene TRBV29-1, with D perhaps TRBD1 (5 bases). Germline CDR1 reads SQVTM; CDR2 reads ANQGSEA. The CDR3 totals 11 residues. V was clipped by 4 bases and J by 5 bases, with 6 bases between them. The CDR3 loop reads CSVGGDQPQHF. Here the CDR3 DNA reads TGCAGCGTTGGGGGGGATCAGCCCCAGCATTTT.

This clonotype was seen a few times. V is TRBV7-6 and J is TRBJ1-1; 10 bases align to TRBD1. This CDR3 spans 15 amino acids. The ends lost 1 base at V and 3 bases at J; junction bases unmatched: 2. Germline CDR1 and CDR2: SGHVS and FNYEAQ. In DNA form, the CDR3 reads TGTGCCAGCAGCTTAGATGGGACAGGGGACACTGAAGCTTTCTTT. Amino acids: CASSLDGTGDTEAFF.

The chain is built from TRBV12-5 and TRBJ2-1; tentatively, D is TRBD1 (6 bases). The CDR3 has 19 amino acids. Germline-derived CDR1 and CDR2 are LGHNT and FRNRAP. Trimming shortened V by 4 bases and J by 0 bases, and 22 bases separated the two germline ends. The CDR3 reads CASGSPDPGASSSYNEQFF. The CDR3 region has the DNA TGTGCTAGTGGTTCCCCCGACCCAGGGGCGTCCAGCTCCTACAATGAGCAGTTCTTC.

As regards this clonotype: A junction end diverges from the germline sequence, so it may reflect a read error. The CDR3 here is CVSSLVTTRGRIITGELFF. CDR3 coding DNA: TGTGTCAGCAGCTTAGTTACGACCAGGGGGCGTATCATCACCGGGGAGCTGTTTTTT. The rearrangement uses TRBV7-6 and TRBJ2-2; 8 positions match TRBD1. The CDR3 runs to 19 residues. Per the germline V gene, CDR1 is SGHVS and CDR2 is FNYEAQ.

V is TRBV7-9 and J is TRBJ2-7; D tentatively fits TRBD1 or TRBD2 (5 bases each). V shed 3 bases and J shed 3 bases, with 9 bases lying between them. The CDR3 extends over 13 amino acids. The germline V gene has CDR1 SEHNR and CDR2 FQNEAQ (reference sequence). The CDR3 here is CASSFPGRYEQYV. Written as DNA, the CDR3 is TGTGCCAGCAGCTTCCCGGGACGCTACGAGCAGTACGTC.

This clonotype came up a few times. J is TRBJ1-2 and V is TRBV19; D perhaps matches TRBD1 (5 bases). V was clipped by 4 bases and J by 2 bases, with 14 bases between them. Germline loops: CDR1 LNHDA, CDR2 SQIVND (reference sequence). This CDR3 is 15 amino acids long. CDR3 sequence reads: CASSNGRGRNYGYTF. CDR3 DNA sequence: TGTGCCAGTAGTAATGGGAGGGGACGGAACTATGGCTACACCTTC.

The chain has TRBV27 and TRBJ2-5, with a tentative D call TRBD1 (5 bases). Trimming took 8 bases from V and 4 from J, leaving 17 bases between them. CDR1 and CDR2 (germline): MNHEY, SMNVEV (reference sequence). The CDR3 is 14 amino acids. The CDR3 DNA reads TGTGCCAGCGGGCAGGGCCTAGGTGGAGAGACCCAGTACTTC. Translation gives CASGQGLGGETQYF.

The table lists this clonotype with a few counts. This rearrangement joins TRBV6-5 to TRBJ2-1, with D perhaps assigned TRBD1 or TRBD2 (5 bases each). V lost 0 bases, J lost 2 bases, and 8 bases lay in between. CDR1 is MNHEY, CDR2 SVGAGI, per germline. The CDR3 sequence is 15 residues long. The CDR3 DNA follows: TGTGCCAGCAGTTACTCGATGGGGGCCTACAATGAGCAGTTCTTC. The encoded protein is CASSYSMGAYNEQFF.

This clonotype was counted ten times or more. The chain couples TRBV7-9 to TRBJ2-1; TRBD1 matches at 11 bases. Germline V gene lookup returns CDR1 SEHNR and CDR2 FQNEAQ (reference sequence). The CDR3 totals 15 residues. Losses at the gene ends were 6 bases for V and 7 bases for J; bases not matched to a gene: 8. Written as DNA, the CDR3 is TGTGCCAGCAGTTGGGGGACAGGGGGACGGAATGAGCAGTTCTTC. This gives the protein CASSWGTGGRNEQFF.

The rearrangement links TRBV20-1 to TRBJ2-7; D is possibly TRBD1 (5 bases). This CDR3 comprises 13 residues. Trimming shortened V by 2 bases and J by 0 bases, and 8 bases separated the two germline ends. CDR1 and CDR2 from the germline V gene are DFQATT and SNEGSKA (reference sequence). The CDR3 reads CSARIQDSYEQYV. CDR3 DNA sequence: TGCAGTGCTAGAATACAGGACTCCTACGAGCAGTACGTC.

This clonotype was counted many times. J is TRBJ2-5 and V is TRBV7-9; D might be TRBD2 (6 bases). Germline V lookup: CDR1 SEHNR, CDR2 FQNEAQ (reference sequence). Trimming took off 5 bases at V and 4 bases at J, with 17 bases between the two ends. This CDR3 has 15 residues. The DNA of the CDR3 is TGTGCCAGCAGCCTACCGGAGGGGTCCGGAGAGACCCAGTACTTC. Protein: CASSLPEGSGETQYF.

This clonotype showed up just a few times. The chain combines TRBV7-4 with TRBJ1-1, with D possibly TRBD1 on 6 matching bases. V was cut by 4 bases and J by 8 bases, with 14 bases left in between. CDR3 length: 13 amino acids. Germline CDR1 reads SGHVT; CDR2 reads SQSDAQ. CDR3: CASSWPGAGEAFF. The CDR3 nucleotides read TGTGCCAGCAGCTGGCCGGGGGCGGGGGAAGCTTTCTTT.

This clonotype was counted between two and nine times. CDR3 DNA sequence: TGTGCCAGCAACCTCCTCGGGATTAGGGGGCCAAGCACTGAAGCTTTCTTT. It specifies CASNLLGIRGPSTEAFF. V is TRBV6-2 or TRBV6-3 and J is TRBJ1-1, with 7 nucleotides matching TRBD1. V trimming: 7 bases; J trimming: 4 bases; junction bases outside the gene matches: 18. The V gene's germline CDR1 is MNHEY and CDR2 SVGEGT. This CDR3 is 17 amino acids long.

The chain joins TRBV4-1 to TRBJ1-2; D not resolved. The germline V gene encodes CDR1 MGHRA and CDR2 YSYEKL. V lost 0 bases, J lost 2 bases, and 7 bases lay in between. The CDR3 runs 14 residues. The CDR3 sequence is CASSQEMRNYGYTF. The CDR3 coding sequence is TGCGCCAGCAGCCAAGAAATGAGGAACTATGGCTACACCTTC.

This clonotype was counted at least ten times. The V gene is TRBV12-5, the J gene TRBJ2-3; tentative D call: TRBD2 (6 bases). V was clipped by 0 bases and J by 4 bases, with 14 bases between them. CDR1 is LGHNT, CDR2 FRNRAP, per germline. The CDR3 covers 16 residues. CDR3 in DNA: TGTGCTAGTGGTTTGGTAGGGCAGGGAGGTCCAGATACGCAGTATTTT. It codes for CASGLVGQGGPDTQYF.

Here the CDR3 reads CASSQGLGGPLHF. The CDR3 nucleotides are TGTGCCAGCAGCCAGGGGCTCGGTGGACCCCTCCACTTT. The J gene is TRBJ1-6, the V gene TRBV7-2, with D tentatively TRBD1 (6 bases). The CDR3 length is 13 residues. V was trimmed by 5 bases and J by 12 bases, leaving 14 bases between them. In germline, CDR1 is SGHTA, CDR2 FQGNSA.

This clonotype has a count of ten or more. The chain employs TRBV7-9 and TRBJ2-7; tentative D call: TRBD1 (5 bases). CDR1 SEHNR and CDR2 FQNEAQ come from the germline V gene (reference sequence). There are 12 residues in the CDR3. V was cut by 0 bases and J by 7 bases, with 7 bases left in between. The CDR3 DNA reads TGTGCCAGCAGCTTAGCGGGGCGGGAGCAGTACGTC. This gives the protein CASSLAGREQYV.

The chain carries TRBV19 and TRBJ1-5, with 10 positions matching TRBD1. The CDR3 runs to 13 residues. Germline values: CDR1 LNHDA, CDR2 SQIVND (reference sequence). The junction had 6 bases not matched to a gene; V was cut back by 7 bases and J by 9 bases. The CDR3 sequence is CASKDRGSRPQHF. DNA of the CDR3: TGTGCCAGTAAGGACAGGGGGTCTCGGCCCCAGCATTTT.